These 29 T cell receptor beta chains were all obtained from the same sample, sequenced in a study of CD8+CD57+ T cells in acquired aplastic anemia. The TCR beta profiling, which covered VDJ combination and CDR3 sequence, was carried out using genomic DNA as the template. TCRdb reprocessed the reads with MiXCR, giving one entry per CDR3 protein. The table records approximately 95,000 distinct CDR3 sequences, around two thirds of them present only once. The patients chosen for sequencing had shown expansion of CD8+CD57+ cells (detected by flow cytometry). Sequencing input: sorted CD4+, CD8+, or CD8+CD57+ T cells (not recorded which) from PBMCs. Source of these receptors: a human donor with aplastic anemia.

This clonotype was seen repeatedly, ten times or more. The chain links TRBV4-1 to TRBJ2-1; 7 nucleotides match TRBD1. V gave up 4 bases and J gave up 3 bases; unmatched junction bases: 9. The length of the CDR3 is 16 residues. Germline V gene lookup returns CDR1 MGHRA and CDR2 YSYEKL. The CDR3 coding sequence is TGCGCCAGCAGCCTATCCGGGACAGTCGACTACAATGAGCAGTTCTTC. As protein: CASSLSGTVDYNEQFF.

The chain has TRBV20-1 and TRBJ1-4; D is unclear. Germline V gene data show CDR1 as DFQATT and CDR2 as SNEGSKA (reference sequence). V lost 5 bases and J lost 0, with 10 bases in between. The CDR3 totals 14 residues. The CDR3 here is CSASIWATNEKLFF. The DNA for the CDR3 is TGCAGTGCTTCGATTTGGGCAACTAATGAAAAACTGTTTTTT.

V usage is TRBV5-1 and J usage is TRBJ2-7; D unresolved. Trimming took off 7 bases at V and 5 bases at J, with 16 bases between the two ends. The CDR3 length is 13 residues. Germline assignment: CDR1 SGHRS and CDR2 YFSETQ. The CDR3 nucleotides read TGCGCCAGCGGGTTTAGCTCTAAGGACGAGCAGTACTTC. It specifies CASGFSSKDEQYF.

The rearrangement links TRBV9 to TRBJ1-1; D uncertain. V was trimmed by 1 base and J by 0 bases, leaving 13 bases between them. The CDR3 totals 16 residues. Germline-derived CDR1 and CDR2 are SGDLS and YYNGEE. The CDR3 loop reads CASSVSIGRVNTEAFF. DNA for the CDR3: TGTGCCAGCAGCGTATCGATCGGCAGAGTGAACACTGAAGCTTTCTTT.

The chain joins TRBV11-1 to TRBJ2-7, with 9 positions matching TRBD1. The CDR3 contains 18 residues. Trimming cost V 3 bases and J 6 bases; bases outside gene matches: 18. The germline CDR1 and CDR2 sequences are SGHAT and FQDESV (reference sequence). The CDR3 region is CASSLRGGGQGLLGEQYF. In nucleotides, the CDR3 is TGTGCCAGCAGCTTGAGGGGAGGTGGACAGGGGCTGCTTGGCGAGCAGTACTTC.

The J gene is TRBJ1-3, the V gene TRBV25-1, with a possible D match to TRBD1 (6 bases). CDR3 size: 17 residues. V was cut by 1 base and J by 1 base, with 14 bases left in between. Per germline, CDR1 MGHDK and CDR2 SYGVNS. CDR3 protein: CASSELATGFSGNTIYF. The CDR3 DNA is TGTGCCAGCAGTGAATTAGCAACAGGGTTTTCTGGAAACACCATATATTTT.

The chain employs TRBV10-3 and TRBJ1-6; D uncertain. The length of the CDR3 is 14 residues. CDR1 and CDR2 from the germline V gene are ENHRY and SYGVKD. Trimming left V 10 bases short and J 3 bases short, with 13 bases between. The DNA of the CDR3 is TGTGCCACAGAAGACCGTCTCTATAATTCACCCCTCCACTTT. Protein sequence: CATEDRLYNSPLHF.

The table lists this clonotype with a count of one. V usage is TRBV24-1 and J usage is TRBJ2-7; no firm D call. There are 11 residues in the CDR3. The germline V gene has CDR1 KGHDR and CDR2 SFDVKD. V lost 1 base to trimming and J lost 5 bases, with 2 bases between them. The CDR3 reads CATSDFHEQYF. In nucleotides, the CDR3 is TGTGCCACCAGTGATTTCCACGAGCAGTACTTC.

The chain uses TRBV12-3 or TRBV12-4 and TRBJ2-7; D is unresolved. The CDR3 is 14 amino acids. V lost 8 bases and J 0 bases, leaving 14 bases between the germline ends. This chain's CDR3 is CASHQDGSSYEQYF. The CDR3 coding sequence is TGTGCCAGCCATCAGGACGGCAGCTCCTACGAGCAGTACTTC.

This chain joins TRBV5-6 and TRBJ2-7, with 8 bases that match TRBD1. CDR3 length: 14 amino acids. CDR1 SGHDT and CDR2 YYEEEE come from the germline V gene. J lost 3 bases, V lost 5 bases, and 7 bases had no gene match. This chain's CDR3 is CASRNGQGSYEQYF. In DNA, the CDR3 is TGTGCCAGCAGGAATGGACAGGGAAGCTACGAGCAGTACTTC. Full variable domain (missing parts from reference TRBV5-6 and TRBJ2-7): DAGVTQSPTHLIKTRGQQVTLRCSPKSGHDTVSWYQQALGQGPQFIFQYYEEEERQRGNFPDRFSGHQFPNYSSELNVNALLLGDSALYLCASRNGQGSYEQYFGPGTRLTVT.

The V gene is TRBV6-5, the J gene TRBJ1-2; TRBD1 aligns across 8 bases. Germline loops: CDR1 MNHEY, CDR2 SVGAGI. With V trimmed by 4 bases and J by 6 bases, 4 bases remained unmatched. The length of the CDR3 is 13 residues. DNA for the CDR3: TGTGCCAGCAGTTCGTCAGGGGGCGATGGCTACACCTTC. It yields the protein CASSSSGGDGYTF.

Comment on this clonotype: A junction boundary mismatches the germline segment, possibly from a read error. This chain uses TRBV19 with TRBJ2-7; no definite D call. Germline values: CDR1 LNHDA, CDR2 SQIVND (reference sequence). This CDR3 region has 14 residues. CDR3 DNA: TGTGCCAGTAGGAGGAACGGATTTAACTACGAGCAATACTTC. It encodes CASRRNGFNYEQYF.

The rearrangement links TRBV7-8 to TRBJ1-1; perhaps TRBD1 as D (5 bases). There are 13 residues in the CDR3. Trimming left V 0 bases short and J 10 bases short, with 12 bases between. Looked up from germline, CDR1 is SGHVS and CDR2 is FQNEAQ. The CDR3 DNA follows: TGTGCCAGCAGCTTAGCGTCGGGGCAGGTAGCTTTCTTT. It specifies CASSLASGQVAFF.

This sequence joins TRBV2 and TRBJ1-5, with 7 bases aligning to TRBD1. V lost 5 bases and J lost 4; bases outside the gene matches: 5. CDR1 and CDR2 from the germline V gene are SNHLY and FYNNEI. The CDR3 is 14 residues long. CDR3 protein: CASSRDSQNQPQHF. The CDR3 DNA reads as TGTGCCAGCAGTAGGGACAGCCAAAATCAGCCCCAGCATTTT.

Turning to this clonotype: Its ends do not fully match the called genes, so a read error is possible. The chain is built from TRBV5-6 and TRBJ2-3; 8 positions agree with TRBD1. CDR1 is SGHDT and CDR2 is YYEEEE in the germline V gene. There are 16 residues in the CDR3. The CDR3 reads CSSSSQVDRDPDTQYF. For the CDR3, the DNA is TGTTCCAGCAGCTCCCAAGTGGACAGGGACCCAGATACGCAGTATTTT.

The chain is built from TRBV20-1 and TRBJ1-6; D call uncertain. The CDR3 is 14 residues long. Germline values: CDR1 DFQATT, CDR2 SNEGSKA (reference sequence). Trimming stripped 5 bases from V and 3 bases from J, with 11 bases between. CDR3 loop: CSAGEESYNSPLHF. Here the CDR3 DNA reads TGCAGTGCTGGCGAAGAGAGCTATAATTCACCCCTCCACTTT.

This chain joins TRBV20-1 and TRBJ2-7; D uncertain. The CDR3 has 11 residues. The V gene's germline CDR1 is DFQATT and CDR2 SNEGSKA (reference sequence). The V and J ends lost 2 bases and 4 bases respectively, with 6 bases between them. CDR3 loop: CSARSQYEQYF. CDR3 sequence (DNA): TGCAGTGCTAGATCTCAGTACGAGCAGTACTTC.

The rearrangement joins TRBV10-3 to TRBJ2-7, with TRBD2 matching 9 bases. CDR1 is ENHRY, CDR2 SYGVKD, per germline. The CDR3 has 15 residues. V shed 5 bases, J shed 2 bases, and the junction held 7 bases outside the gene matches. The CDR3, as DNA: TGTGCCATCAGTCCCATTTCTAGCGGGACCTACGAGCAGTACTTC. Translating it yields CAISPISSGTYEQYF.

This clonotype was observed at least ten times. This sequence joins TRBV7-9 and TRBJ2-7; 7 bases match TRBD2. The CDR3 runs to 15 residues. The junction had 12 bases not matched to a gene; V was cut back by 5 bases and J by 5 bases. Germline V CDR1 and CDR2: SEHNR, FQNEAQ (reference sequence). DNA of the CDR3: TGTGCCAGCAGCCCCGGACTAGAACGGGTGGACGAGCAGTACTTC. Residues: CASSPGLERVDEQYF.

The chain has TRBV11-2 and TRBJ2-1; D is possibly TRBD1 (5 bases). V was trimmed by 5 bases and J by 9 bases, leaving 14 bases between them. The germline V gene encodes CDR1 SGHAT and CDR2 FQNNGV. This CDR3 has 13 residues. The CDR3 region has the DNA TGTGCCAGCAGCCGCCGACAGACGGGTGAGCAGTTCTTC. It specifies CASSRRQTGEQFF.

The V gene is TRBV3-1, the J gene TRBJ2-5; D is ambiguous. V lost 6 bases and J 2 bases, leaving 4 bases between the germline ends. The germline V gene has CDR1 LGHDT and CDR2 YNNKEL (reference sequence). The CDR3 has 11 amino acids. The CDR3 coding sequence is TGTGCCAGCAGACGACAAGAGACCCAGTACTTC. Its protein product is CASRRQETQYF.

V and J are TRBV20-1 and TRBJ1-1, with 9 positions matching TRBD1. Germline lookup yields CDR1 DFQATT and CDR2 SNEGSKA (reference sequence). This CDR3 is 15 amino acids long. V shed 5 bases, J shed 11 bases, and the junction held 18 bases outside the gene matches. Written as DNA, the CDR3 is TGCAGTGCTTTGAGGCCGGGACAGGGACTCTTCAAGGCTTTCTTT. It yields the protein CSALRPGQGLFKAFF.

This chain links TRBV7-9 with TRBJ2-3, with D unclear. Trimming pared 6 bases from V and 5 bases from J, leaving 9 bases between. Looked up from germline, CDR1 is SEHNR and CDR2 is FQNEAQ (reference sequence). The CDR3 runs to 12 residues. The CDR3 nucleotides are TGTGCCAGCAGTCCCGACGGAGATACGCAGTATTTT. Residues: CASSPDGDTQYF.

The genes are TRBV11-2 and TRBJ2-3, with D possibly being TRBD1 or TRBD2 (5 bases each). The CDR3 runs 15 residues. Germline CDR1 reads SGHAT; CDR2 reads FQNNGV. V gave up 3 bases and J gave up 0 bases, with 10 bases separating them. The CDR3 DNA is TGTGCCAGCAGCTTGGGACGACTTAGCACAGATACGCAGTATTTT. It specifies CASSLGRLSTDTQYF.

The chain uses TRBV20-1 and TRBJ2-3; TRBD2 agrees at 11 bases. Unmatched junction bases numbered 11, after V lost 3 bases and J lost 0 bases. CDR1 DFQATT and CDR2 SNEGSKA come from the germline V gene (reference sequence). The length of the CDR3 is 18 residues. Here the CDR3 reads CSAREIAGGSPSTDTQYF. The CDR3 coding sequence is TGCAGTGCTAGGGAGATAGCGGGAGGGTCCCCTAGCACAGATACGCAGTATTTT.

V is TRBV7-2 and J is TRBJ2-2; 9 bases align to TRBD2. In germline, CDR1 is SGHTA, CDR2 FQGNSA. Trimming cost V 3 bases and J 6 bases; bases outside gene matches: 2. The CDR3 runs to 14 residues. The CDR3 nucleotides read TGTGCCAGCAGCTTGGGACTAGCCTCCGGGGAGCTGTTTTTT. Amino acids: CASSLGLASGELFF.

J is TRBJ2-1 and V is TRBV29-1, with 7 bases aligning to TRBD1. Germline CDR1 and CDR2: SQVTM and ANQGSEA. Germline trimming cut 3 bases from V and 6 bases from J; bases unmatched to any gene: 8. The CDR3 runs to 14 residues. The CDR3 spells CSVDPRGFGNEQFF. The DNA of the CDR3 is TGCAGCGTTGACCCCAGGGGGTTCGGCAATGAGCAGTTCTTC.

This clonotype was counted only a few times. The chain combines TRBV20-1 with TRBJ2-5; either TRBD1 or TRBD2 may fit D (5 bases each). Germline V gene data show CDR1 as DFQATT and CDR2 as SNEGSKA (reference sequence). The ends were cut back, 1 base at V and 1 base at J, with 16 bases in the middle. The length of the CDR3 is 16 residues. CDR3 amino acids: CSARVESGQPQETQYF. CDR3 sequence (DNA): TGCAGTGCTAGAGTAGAGTCGGGGCAGCCCCAAGAGACCCAGTACTTC.

This clonotype was seen many times. The chain couples TRBV7-8 to TRBJ1-4; possible D gene TRBD1, 6 bases. The V and J ends lost 5 bases and 8 bases respectively, with 21 bases between them. The germline V gene has CDR1 SGHVS and CDR2 FQNEAQ. This CDR3 is built from 16 residues. The CDR3 DNA sequence: TGTGCCAGCAGCGAGTACTCGATGGGGGCTGGAGAAAAACTGTTTTTT. This gives the protein CASSEYSMGAGEKLFF.